A single sample gave rise to the 17 T cell receptor beta chains below, sequenced in a study of blood T cell repertoires in COVID-19. Assay used: immunoSEQ multiplex PCR; TCRdb lists only in-frame clones, some missing. The data contain just under 350,000 clones, roughly 90% of them singletons. Sequencing was performed on peripheral blood. The source is an older woman with COVID-19, enrolled during active disease.

As DNA, the CDR3 is TGCGCCAGCAGCGGGACAAGTACTACAGATACGCAGTATTTT. Translated: CASSGTSTTDTQYF. The chain links TRBV5-1 to TRBJ2-3; D perhaps matches TRBD1 (6 bases). Germline lookup yields CDR1 SGHRS and CDR2 YFSETQ. V was trimmed by 4 bases and J by 3 bases, leaving 12 bases between them. The CDR3 contains 14 residues.

This chain uses TRBV14 with TRBJ2-5; 9 nucleotides agree with TRBD2. Looked up from germline, CDR1 is SGHDN and CDR2 is FVKESK. V shed 1 base and J 7 bases; nucleotides not matched to a gene: 7. This CDR3 spans 15 amino acids. The CDR3 DNA reads TGTGCCAGCAGCCAAGCTTGGCGGGGGGGATGGACCCAGTACTTC. This encodes CASSQAWRGGWTQYF.

CDR3 sequence reads: CASSAGTGDQETQYF. As DNA, the CDR3 is TGTGCCAGCAGTGCCGGGACAGGGGATCAAGAGACCCAGTACTTC. This chain uses TRBV11-2 with TRBJ2-5, with TRBD1 matching over 10 bases. The CDR3 has 15 amino acids. Germline CDR1 reads SGHAT; CDR2 reads FQNNGV. V lost 6 bases and J lost 2; bases outside the gene matches: 6.

The genes are TRBV3-1 (or the pseudogene TRBV3-2) and TRBJ1-2, with D perhaps TRBD1 (6 bases). V gave up 0 bases and J gave up 7 bases, with 18 bases separating them. This CDR3 region has 16 residues. The germline V gene encodes CDR1 LGHDT and CDR2 YNNKEL (reference sequence). This CDR3 reads CASSQESGDRGVGYTF. CDR3 sequence (DNA): TGTGCCAGCAGCCAAGAATCAGGGGATCGGGGCGTTGGCTACACCTTC.

The gene calls are TRBV4-3 and TRBJ2-5; possibly TRBD1 for D (6 bases). V lost 2 bases and J lost 3, with 13 bases in between. This CDR3 is 15 amino acids long. Germline CDR1 reads LGHNA; CDR2 reads YSLEER. CDR3 sequence (DNA): TGCGCCAGCAGCCAATCTTCCGGGACAAAAGAGACCCAGTACTTC. This encodes CASSQSSGTKETQYF.

The chain combines TRBV27 with TRBJ2-7, with TRBD1 matching 7 bases. Germline values: CDR1 MNHEY, CDR2 SMNVEV (reference sequence). The V and J ends lost 6 bases and 6 bases, in that order; junction bases with no gene match: 11. This CDR3 comprises 14 residues. The CDR3 loop reads CASRQTGALSEQYF. The DNA of the CDR3 is TGTGCCAGCAGACAAACAGGGGCCCTAAGCGAGCAGTACTTC.

Comment on this clone: Other DNA sequences in this sample translate to the same CDR3. The chain uses TRBV7-9 and TRBJ1-2; TRBD1 agrees at 8 bases. CDR3 length: 14 amino acids. The V gene's germline CDR1 is SEHNR and CDR2 FQNEAQ (reference sequence). Trimming took 5 bases from V and 2 from J; bases not matched to a gene: 4. CDR3 coding DNA: TGTGCCAGCAGCCTCGGACAGGGCAACTATGGCTACACCTTC. It encodes CASSLGQGNYGYTF.

The J gene is TRBJ2-7, the V gene TRBV10-2; D unresolved. CDR1 WSHSY and CDR2 SAAADI come from the germline V gene. The CDR3 runs to 11 residues. Deletions cut 10 bases from V and 0 bases from J, with 7 bases between. The CDR3 nucleotides read TGCGCCACAGGTTTCTCCTACGAGCAGTACTTC. It codes for CATGFSYEQYF.

The chain employs TRBV5-4 and TRBJ2-5; possible D gene TRBD1, 5 bases. Germline V gene lookup returns CDR1 SGHNT and CDR2 YYREEE (reference sequence). Trimming stripped 3 bases from V and 2 bases from J, with 17 bases between. CDR3 size: 16 residues. The chain's CDR3 is CASSYYPETAQETQYF. The CDR3 region has the DNA TGTGCCAGCAGCTACTACCCCGAGACAGCTCAAGAGACCCAGTACTTC.

The CDR3 DNA sequence: TGTGCCAGCAGCTTTACCGACCGGGGATATGGCTACACCTTC. Protein sequence: CASSFTDRGYGYTF. This rearrangement joins TRBV7-9 to TRBJ1-2; D is unclear. Germline CDR1 is SEHNR and CDR2 is FQNEAQ (reference sequence). Trimming took off 3 bases at V and 5 bases at J, with 13 bases between the two ends. This CDR3 spans 14 amino acids.

The count of this clone is one. The chain recombines TRBV12-5 with TRBJ1-1; no reliable D call. Germline V gene data show CDR1 as LGHNT and CDR2 as FRNRAP. The CDR3 runs 15 residues. V gave up 4 bases and J gave up 1 base, with 13 bases separating them. The CDR3 spells CASGSPSGGNTEAFF. The CDR3 DNA reads as TGTGCTAGTGGTTCCCCCTCGGGAGGGAACACTGAAGCTTTCTTT.

The V gene is TRBV2, the J gene TRBJ1-6; D possibly corresponds to TRBD1 (5 bases). The germline V gene encodes CDR1 SNHLY and CDR2 FYNNEI. V dropped 3 bases and J dropped 10 bases, with 10 bases sitting between them. The CDR3 runs 13 residues. The CDR3 here is CASSDQGGSPLHF. Here the CDR3 DNA reads TGTGCCAGCAGTGACCAGGGAGGATCACCCCTCCACTTT.

V usage is TRBV27 and J usage is TRBJ1-6; D is perhaps TRBD1 (5 bases). Germline CDR1 and CDR2: MNHEY and SMNVEV (reference sequence). CDR3 length equals 17 residues. Between the trimmed V and J ends, which lost 0 bases and 10 bases, there was a span of 19 bases. In DNA, the CDR3 is TGTGCCAGCAGTTTATCCCTCACCCGGGGGTACCGGTCACCCCTCCACTTT. Protein: CASSLSLTRGYRSPLHF.

The chain is built from TRBV5-4 and TRBJ2-7, with 8 positions matching TRBD2. Trimming at V came to 4 bases and at J to 3 bases, leaving 6 bases not matched to a gene. Germline CDR1 SGHNT, CDR2 YYREEE (reference sequence). This CDR3 comprises 14 residues. CDR3: CASSASLADYEQYF. The CDR3 DNA sequence: TGTGCCAGCAGCGCCTCACTAGCGGACTACGAGCAGTACTTC.

The J gene is TRBJ2-7, the V gene TRBV2, with a tentative D call TRBD1 (6 bases). The CDR3 runs to 14 residues. V lost 0 bases, J lost 1 base, and 7 bases lay in between. The germline CDR1 and CDR2 sequences are SNHLY and FYNNEI. In nucleotides, the CDR3 is TGTGCCAGCAGTGAAGCAAGGGGGTCCTACGAGCAGTACTTC. Translating gives CASSEARGSYEQYF.

The genes are TRBV25-1 and TRBJ1-1; D is unresolved. Germline lookup yields CDR1 MGHDK and CDR2 SYGVNS. This CDR3 has 13 amino acids. Trimming cost V 4 bases and J 1 base, with 7 bases left between them. In DNA form, the CDR3 reads TGTGCCAGCAGTGCGAGAGGGAACACTGAAGCTTTCTTT. Translation gives CASSARGNTEAFF.

This clone was recorded only once. The chain combines TRBV6-5 with TRBJ1-6; D is unclear. V shed 4 bases and J shed 8 bases, with 12 bases lying between them. CDR1 and CDR2 (germline): MNHEY, SVGAGI. The CDR3 covers 14 residues. CDR3 nucleotides: TGTGCCAGCAGTTTTCCGACATCTTATTCACCCCTCCACTTT. It translates to CASSFPTSYSPLHF.